What follows are 25 T cell receptor beta chains derived from one specimen sequenced in a study of cytomegalovirus exposure and HLA in healthy donors. Primers: 60 Vbeta forward and 13 Jbeta reverse. Clones were read by immunoSEQ multiplex PCR, and TCRdb kept only the in-frame ones, dropping some. The sample totals 160,000 or so clones. Sequenced: PBMCs. These receptors were obtained from a man aged 25-45 years in good health and CMV-seronegative.

The chain is built from TRBV5-1 and TRBJ2-1, with a possible D match to TRBD2 (5 bases). V was pared by 4 bases and J by 0 bases, with 14 bases between. This CDR3 is 16 amino acids long. Germline V gene sequence: CDR1 SGHRS, CDR2 YFSETQ. The CDR3 DNA reads as TGCGCCAGCAGCCGCCCGGAACGGGGCTCCTACAATGAGCAGTTCTTC. This encodes CASSRPERGSYNEQFF.

The chain couples TRBV28 to TRBJ2-2; D is unclear. Germline lookup yields CDR1 MDHEN and CDR2 SYDVKM. Trimming removed 1 base from V and 4 bases from J, with 7 bases in between. The CDR3 sequence is 14 residues long. CDR3: CASSLSLVTGELFF. The CDR3 DNA is TGTGCCAGCAGTTTATCACTGGTCACCGGGGAGCTGTTTTTT.

The chain joins TRBV11-1 to TRBJ2-7; 13 bases line up with TRBD2. The CDR3 runs to 14 residues. Per germline, CDR1 SGHAT and CDR2 FQDESV (reference sequence). J lost 3 bases, V lost 4 bases, and 0 bases had no gene match. The CDR3: CASSWTSGSYEQYF. The CDR3 DNA follows: TGTGCCAGCAGCTGGACTAGCGGGAGCTACGAGCAGTACTTC.

This sequence joins TRBV7-3 and TRBJ1-1; possible D gene TRBD1, 5 bases. V shed 8 bases and J shed 3 bases, with 16 bases lying between them. This CDR3 has 14 residues. Germline values: CDR1 SGHTA, CDR2 FQGTGA. CDR3 in DNA: TGTGCCAGCGCCTACACGGCGGGGGACACTGAAGCTTTCTTT. It yields the protein CASAYTAGDTEAFF.

This chain links TRBV5-6 with TRBJ2-3; TRBD2 aligns across 7 bases. The V segment lost 0 bases and the J segment 4 bases; nucleotides outside the gene matches: 8. The germline gives CDR1 SGHDT, CDR2 YYEEEE. The CDR3 runs 16 residues. CDR3 residues: CASSLAAREMADTQYF. DNA for the CDR3: TGTGCCAGCAGCTTGGCGGCGCGGGAGATGGCAGATACGCAGTATTTT.

Here the CDR3 DNA reads TGTGCCAGCCAGACAGGGGCCAACGTCCTGACTTTC. Its protein product is CASQTGANVLTF. The chain couples TRBV11-2 to TRBJ2-6; D not resolved. CDR1 is SGHAT, CDR2 FQNNGV, per germline. This CDR3 is 12 amino acids long. The ends were cut back, 8 bases at V and 4 bases at J, with 6 bases in the middle.

V gene TRBV6-5 combines with J gene TRBJ1-4; TRBD1 agrees at 8 bases. This CDR3 region has 16 residues. V was clipped by 0 bases and J by 6 bases; unmatched bases: 6. The germline gives CDR1 MNHEY, CDR2 SVGAGI. The CDR3 region is CASSYSPTGDYEKLFF. Written as DNA, the CDR3 is TGTGCCAGCAGTTACTCCCCGACAGGGGATTATGAAAAACTGTTTTTT.

The rearrangement links TRBV27 to TRBJ1-4; 7 bases are shared with TRBD1. CDR3 size: 14 residues. The ends lost 5 bases at V and 8 bases at J; junction bases unmatched: 8. CDR1 and CDR2 (germline): MNHEY, SMNVEV (reference sequence). The DNA for the CDR3 is TGTGCCAGCAGTAGACAGGGTACCGAGGAAAAACTGTTTTTT. Its translation is CASSRQGTEEKLFF.

V and J are TRBV11-3 and TRBJ1-2, with TRBD1 matching over 7 bases. The CDR3 is 14 amino acids. J gave up 5 bases and V 6 bases, and 9 bases lay outside the gene matches. In germline, CDR1 is SGHNT, CDR2 YENEEA. The CDR3 loop reads CASSLTTGPYGYTF. The CDR3 bases are TGTGCCAGCAGTCTGACGACAGGGCCTTATGGCTACACCTTC.

The rearrangement links TRBV7-9 to TRBJ2-7; the match to TRBD1 covers 7 bases. With V trimmed by 5 bases and J by 1 base, 5 bases remained unmatched. Germline V gene data show CDR1 as SEHNR and CDR2 as FQNEAQ (reference sequence). This CDR3 comprises 14 residues. CDR3 residues: CASSQGTASYEQYF. The CDR3 DNA follows: TGTGCCAGCAGCCAAGGGACAGCTTCCTACGAGCAGTACTTC.

The chain joins TRBV25-1 to TRBJ1-2, with D possibly matching TRBD1 (6 bases). Trimming stripped 6 bases from V and 7 bases from J, with 15 bases between. Germline CDR1 is MGHDK and CDR2 is SYGVNS. The length of the CDR3 is 13 residues. The CDR3 protein is CASSHREETGYTF. The DNA of the CDR3 is TGTGCCAGCAGCCACAGGGAAGAGACTGGCTACACCTTC.

The J gene is TRBJ1-1, the V gene TRBV10-3, with 9 bases that match TRBD1. In germline, CDR1 is ENHRY, CDR2 SYGVKD. The ends lost 3 bases at V and 7 bases at J; junction bases unmatched: 6. The CDR3 totals 14 residues. Written as DNA, the CDR3 is TGTGCCATCAGTGAAAGACAGGGGGTCGGTGAAGCTTTCTTT. Encoded protein: CAISERQGVGEAFF.

The chain's CDR3 is CASSPTGKRTEAFF. The CDR3 DNA is TGTGCCAGCAGCCCTACAGGGAAGAGGACTGAAGCTTTCTTT. The chain carries TRBV5-6 and TRBJ1-1; TRBD1 might be the D (6 bases). V was clipped by 4 bases and J by 5 bases, with 15 bases between them. The CDR3 is 14 amino acids. The V gene's germline CDR1 is SGHDT and CDR2 YYEEEE.

The chain has TRBV29-1 and TRBJ1-2; 9 bases align to TRBD1. Germline V gives CDR1 SQVTM, CDR2 ANQGSEA. The CDR3 loop spans 12 amino acids. J gave up 6 bases and V 5 bases, and 4 bases lay outside the gene matches. In DNA form, the CDR3 reads TGCAGCGTTACAGGGGGCTGGGATGGCTACACCTTC. Its translation is CSVTGGWDGYTF. The full variable domain, rest sourced from reference TRBV29-1 and TRBJ1-2, is SAVISQKPSRDICQRGTSLTIQCQVDSQVTMMFWYRQQPGQSLTLIATANQGSEATYESGFVIDKFPISRPNLTFSTLTVSNMSPEDSSIYLCSVTGGWDGYTFGSGTRLTVV.

J is TRBJ2-3 and V is TRBV4-1, with 9 bases fitting TRBD1. The CDR3 is made up of 16 amino acids. V gave up 4 bases and J gave up 4 bases; unmatched junction bases: 9. Germline V lookup: CDR1 MGHRA, CDR2 YSYEKL. The CDR3 loop reads CASSLAGTGWSDTQYF. The CDR3 bases are TGCGCCAGCAGCCTGGCCGGGACAGGGTGGTCAGATACGCAGTATTTT.

The chain recombines TRBV11-2 with TRBJ1-3; D is ambiguous. The V and J ends lost 0 bases and 0 bases respectively, with 6 bases between them. Germline CDR1 and CDR2: SGHAT and FQNNGV. This CDR3 is 15 amino acids long. Written as DNA, the CDR3 is TGTGCCAGCAGCTTAGAAGGGAGCTCTGGAAACACCATATATTTT. Translation gives CASSLEGSSGNTIYF.

V usage is TRBV29-1 and J usage is TRBJ1-2; D remains unclear. This CDR3 comprises 9 residues. Germline values: CDR1 SQVTM, CDR2 ANQGSEA. V was clipped by 2 bases and J by 8 bases, with 3 bases between them. The CDR3, as DNA: TGCAGCGTTGAACGGGGCTACACCTTC. Its protein product is CSVERGYTF.

This chain links TRBV10-1 with TRBJ2-1; 13 bases are a match to TRBD2. Per the germline V gene, CDR1 is WNHNN and CDR2 is SYGVQD (reference sequence). With 0 bases clipped from V and 6 bases from J, the junction kept 5 bases outside the gene matches. The CDR3 runs 17 residues. The CDR3 region is CASSESHGTSGVNEQFF. CDR3 coding DNA: TGCGCCAGCAGTGAGTCCCATGGGACTAGCGGGGTCAATGAGCAGTTCTTC.

The chain carries TRBV5-1 and TRBJ1-1; 9 bases fit TRBD1. J gave up 2 bases and V 2 bases, and 1 base lay outside the gene matches. This CDR3 comprises 14 residues. Germline CDR1 and CDR2: SGHRS and YFSETQ. As DNA, the CDR3 is TGCGCCAGCAGCTTACAGGGGGCAAACACTGAAGCTTTCTTT. It translates to CASSLQGANTEAFF.

This chain uses TRBV6-4 with TRBJ1-2, with a tentative D call TRBD1 (5 bases). Germline-derived CDR1 and CDR2 are MRHNA and SNTAGT. The CDR3 sequence is 14 residues long. V was cut by 2 bases and J by 5 bases, with 12 bases left in between. The CDR3 coding sequence is TGTGCCAGCAGTGACGCAGGGTCTGGATATGGCTACACCTTC. Translation gives CASSDAGSGYGYTF.

The chain carries TRBV2 and TRBJ2-3, with 7 bases fitting TRBD1. This CDR3 has 15 residues. Per germline, CDR1 SNHLY and CDR2 FYNNEI. V shed 4 bases, J shed 4 bases, and the junction held 8 bases outside the gene matches. CDR3 residues: CASSGQGMSSDTQYF. The CDR3 coding sequence is TGTGCCAGCAGTGGACAGGGAATGAGCTCAGATACGCAGTATTTT.

This rearrangement joins TRBV4-3 to TRBJ1-4; 8 bases fit TRBD1. The CDR3 has 15 amino acids. The J segment lost 7 bases and the V segment lost 6 bases, leaving 10 bases of the junction unmatched. Germline lookup yields CDR1 LGHNA and CDR2 YSLEER. The CDR3 loop reads CASSQGNRGSEKLFF. For the CDR3, the DNA is TGCGCCAGCAGTCAGGGGAACAGGGGGAGTGAAAAACTGTTTTTT.

The chain employs TRBV15 and TRBJ2-1; TRBD2 might be the D (6 bases). Germline V gene data show CDR1 as LNHNV and CDR2 as YYDKDF (reference sequence). Trimming stripped 1 base from V and 4 bases from J, with 11 bases between. This CDR3 contains 15 residues. DNA of the CDR3: TGTGCCACCAGCAGAGCGGGAGACGGTTACAATGAGCAGTTCTTC. This sequence encodes CATSRAGDGYNEQFF.

This chain uses TRBV5-1 with TRBJ2-2, with 8 bases identical to TRBD2. V dropped 4 bases and J dropped 1; count of bases not matched to a gene: 3. Germline V gene data show CDR1 as SGHRS and CDR2 as YFSETQ. The CDR3 has 15 residues. The CDR3 protein is CASSRTSGNTGELFF. The CDR3 DNA reads as TGCGCCAGCAGCCGAACTAGCGGGAACACCGGGGAGCTGTTTTTT.

This chain uses TRBV28 with TRBJ2-3, with 9 nucleotides matching TRBD2. Germline V gene lookup returns CDR1 MDHEN and CDR2 SYDVKM. The V and J ends lost 6 bases and 13 bases, in that order; junction bases with no gene match: 8. The length of the CDR3 is 12 residues. CDR3 sequence reads: CASSFGLAREYF. In DNA, the CDR3 is TGTGCCAGCAGCTTCGGACTAGCGAGGGAGTATTTT.